This T cell receptor (beta chain) was documented in a study of cytomegalovirus exposure and HLA in healthy donors. Study-wide results and limits: TCR beta V- and J-gene trimming was later associated with a missense DCLRE1C variant. Productive status was seen about 87% or about 30% of the time for most TCR beta V segments in an earlier analysis.

With 0 bases removed from V and 3 bases from J, the gap between germline ends came to 10 bases. The CDR3 length is 14 residues. Germline V gene sequence: CDR1 SGDLS, CDR2 YYNGEE. Though probably carrying unrecorded immune exposures, donors were nominally healthy at sampling. PCR used 60 Vbeta primers and 13 Jbeta primers. Clones were sequenced by immunoSEQ multiplex PCR, and TCRdb holds only the in-frame ones, with some missing. The table shows fewer than 200,000 clones, with approximately 80% occurring only once. Only a few counts were recorded for this clone. No antigen is known for it. The chain employs TRBV9 and TRBJ2-7; D remains unclear. The receptor comes from a woman between 45 and 65 years old in good health and CMV-seropositive. Source material: PBMCs. Written as DNA, the CDR3 is TGTGCCAGCAGCGTAGGGGTAGCTGGCTACGAGCAGTACTTC. Translation gives CASSVGVAGYEQYF.